This T cell receptor beta chain comes out of a study of cytomegalovirus exposure and HLA in healthy donors. The germline V gene has CDR1 MNHNS and CDR2 SASEGT. V lost 5 bases and J 3 bases, leaving 12 bases between the germline ends. The CDR3 has 14 residues. Use of 60 Vbeta and 13 Jbeta primers characterized the PCR. Generated by immunoSEQ multiplex PCR, the TCRdb table keeps only in-frame clones and is missing some. The sample lists approximately 77,000 clones, more than 65% seen once, with 9% to 13% in the top ten. The sample comprised PBMCs. The chain combines TRBV6-1 with TRBJ2-3; tentatively, D is TRBD1 (5 bases). This TCR was recovered from a male donor in good health and CMV-seropositive. CDR3 loop: CASSPGFPTDTQYF. In DNA form, the CDR3 reads TGTGCCAGCAGTCCAGGGTTTCCGACAGATACGCAGTATTTT.